These 10 T cell receptor beta chains originate from one sample sequenced in a study of shared clonotypes between healthy human individuals. Sequencing used immunoSEQ multiplex PCR; TCRdb keeps in-frame clones, though not all of them. The data show a few million clones, roughly 92% seen once. The sequencing input was naive CD4+ T cells sorted from blood. Subset of the sample: CD45RA+ positively selected. The origin of the receptors is a man younger than 35 in good health.

The rearrangement uses TRBV11-1 and TRBJ1-1, with 9 bases matching TRBD1. The germline CDR1 and CDR2 sequences are SGHAT and FQDESV (reference sequence). J lost 3 bases, V lost 1 base, and 12 bases had no gene match. CDR3 length equals 18 residues. This chain's CDR3 is CASSLGGQGTHLYTEAFF. In DNA form, the CDR3 reads TGTGCCAGCAGCTTAGGAGGACAGGGGACACACCTCTACACTGAAGCTTTCTTT.

The chain couples TRBV10-2 to TRBJ2-5; possibly TRBD2 for D (5 bases). Germline CDR1 and CDR2: WSHSY and SAAADI. Trimming removed 8 bases at V and 5 bases at J, with 15 bases between. The CDR3 runs to 13 residues. The CDR3 region is CASYAGLLETQYF. CDR3 nucleotides: TGCGCCAGCTATGCGGGCTTACTGGAGACCCAGTACTTC.

The chain's CDR3 is CASSAGPQGEGEKLFF. CDR3 DNA sequence: TGCGCCAGCAGCGCGGGACCCCAGGGGGAGGGTGAAAAACTGTTTTTT. This sequence joins TRBV5-1 and TRBJ1-4, with 7 bases identical to TRBD1. The length of the CDR3 is 16 residues. CDR1 and CDR2 from the germline V gene are SGHRS and YFSETQ. V was clipped by 4 bases and J by 7 bases; unmatched bases: 13.

The chain has TRBV5-1 and TRBJ1-6; D remains unclear. Germline CDR1 and CDR2: SGHRS and YFSETQ. Trimming removed 2 bases from V and 8 bases from J, with 14 bases in between. This CDR3 has 15 amino acids. CDR3 loop: CASSFGGLVDSPLHF. CDR3 nucleotides: TGCGCCAGCAGCTTCGGAGGCTTGGTCGATTCACCCCTCCACTTT.

The V and J genes are TRBV27 and TRBJ1-2; D gene ambiguous. Per germline, CDR1 MNHEY and CDR2 SMNVEV (reference sequence). This CDR3 has 14 amino acids. The V gene lost 0 bases and the J gene lost 3 bases, with 8 bases spanning the gap. The CDR3 DNA is TGTGCCAGCAGTTTATCAGGTTTTGACTATGGCTACACCTTC. Amino acids: CASSLSGFDYGYTF.

The V and J genes are TRBV5-1 and TRBJ2-2, with 9 nucleotides matching TRBD2. V trimming: 5 bases; J trimming: 3 bases; junction bases outside the gene matches: 5. The V gene's germline CDR1 is SGHRS and CDR2 YFSETQ. There are 15 residues in the CDR3. The CDR3 DNA follows: TGCGCCAGCAGACCGATAGCGGGGGACACCGGGGAGCTGTTTTTT. Residues: CASRPIAGDTGELFF.

V gene TRBV20-1 combines with J gene TRBJ2-7; unclear D gene. Deletions cut 1 base from V and 7 bases from J, with 8 bases between. Germline V CDR1 and CDR2: DFQATT, SNEGSKA (reference sequence). The CDR3 has 11 residues. DNA for the CDR3: TGCAGTGCTAGAGCGACCGGGGAGCAGTACTTC. Encoded protein: CSARATGEQYF.

This chain joins TRBV5-4 and TRBJ2-2; D may be TRBD2 (6 bases). Trimming shortened V by 4 bases and J by 7 bases, and 17 bases separated the two germline ends. The CDR3 is 15 amino acids. The germline V gene has CDR1 SGHNT and CDR2 YYREEE (reference sequence). The CDR3 is CASSDAGLGRGELFF. CDR3 coding DNA: TGTGCCAGCAGCGACGCGGGACTTGGGCGCGGGGAGCTGTTTTTT.

The chain has TRBV5-1 and TRBJ2-3; no definite D call. This CDR3 spans 14 amino acids. V was cut by 1 base and J by 5 bases, with 11 bases left in between. Germline V gene data show CDR1 as SGHRS and CDR2 as YFSETQ. The CDR3 DNA sequence: TGCGCCAGCAGCTTGTCAGCTTCCATAGATACGCAGTATTTT. Translated: CASSLSASIDTQYF. The complete variable domain, with remaining parts taken from reference TRBV5-1 and TRBJ2-3, reads KAGVTQTPRYLIKTRGQQVTLSCSPISGHRSVSWYQQTPGQGLQFLFEYFSETQRNKGNFPGRFSGRQFSNSRSEMNVSTLELGDSALYLCASSLSASIDTQYFGPGTRLTVL.

V usage is TRBV2 and J usage is TRBJ2-5; D remains unclear. Per germline, CDR1 SNHLY and CDR2 FYNNEI. V was pared by 4 bases and J by 2 bases, with 14 bases between. The CDR3 is 15 residues long. CDR3 sequence reads: CASSVDQALQETQYF. In DNA, the CDR3 is TGTGCCAGCAGTGTCGACCAGGCCCTTCAAGAGACCCAGTACTTC.